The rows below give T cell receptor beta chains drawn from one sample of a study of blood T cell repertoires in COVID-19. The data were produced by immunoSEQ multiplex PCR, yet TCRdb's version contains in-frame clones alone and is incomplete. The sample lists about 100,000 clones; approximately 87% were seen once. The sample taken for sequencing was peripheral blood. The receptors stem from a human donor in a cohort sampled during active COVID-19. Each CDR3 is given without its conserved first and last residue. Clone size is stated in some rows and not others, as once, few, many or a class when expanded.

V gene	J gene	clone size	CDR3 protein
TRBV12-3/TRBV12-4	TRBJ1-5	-	ASRDRNQPQH
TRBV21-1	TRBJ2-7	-	ASSTQRGRVEGSSYEQY
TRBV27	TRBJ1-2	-	ASSSLAGVGGYT
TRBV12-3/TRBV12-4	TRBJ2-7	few	ASSFLGDQY
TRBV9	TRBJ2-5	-	ASSVSPSGVQETQY
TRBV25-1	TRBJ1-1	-	ASTPSMNTEAF
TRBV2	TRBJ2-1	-	ASSEGTLTSLDEQF
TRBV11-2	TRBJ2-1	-	ASSLVAVPGDRGQF
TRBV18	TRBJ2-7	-	ASSSVRGTDSYEQY
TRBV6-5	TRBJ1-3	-	ASSYQGQGRNTIY
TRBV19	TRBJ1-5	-	ASSPGTGGYQPQH
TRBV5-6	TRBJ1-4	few	ASSLGRGYEKLF
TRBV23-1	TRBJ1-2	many	ASSQPGLDYGYT
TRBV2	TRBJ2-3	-	ASSELAGGSTDTQY
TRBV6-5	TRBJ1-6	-	ASSYSPDRDSPLH
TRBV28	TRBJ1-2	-	ASTPTGTGGVGYT
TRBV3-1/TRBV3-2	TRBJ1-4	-	ASSQGGEGEKLF
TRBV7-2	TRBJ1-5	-	ASSLVGGTRQPQH
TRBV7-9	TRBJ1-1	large	ASSEEGVGTEAF
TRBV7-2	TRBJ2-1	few	ASSLVKTGNNEQF
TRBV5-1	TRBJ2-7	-	ASSLGGTASYEQY
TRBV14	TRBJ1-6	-	ASSHGRVNSPLH
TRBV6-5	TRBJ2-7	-	ASSSQTSGPYEQY
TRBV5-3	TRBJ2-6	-	ARSLKRLGANVLT
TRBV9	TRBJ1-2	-	ASSVGGVGAKNYGYT
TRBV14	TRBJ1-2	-	ASSQDSALGGYGYT
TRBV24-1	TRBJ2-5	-	ATSAGQGGKTQY
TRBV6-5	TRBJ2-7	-	ASRAGDPYEQY
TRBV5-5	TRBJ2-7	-	ASSLATGSSYEQY
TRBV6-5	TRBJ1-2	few	ASSLESGGGGYT
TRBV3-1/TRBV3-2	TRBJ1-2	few	ASSPRHGQGGYT
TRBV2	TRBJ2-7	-	ASGRWGGITYEQY
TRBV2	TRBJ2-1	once	ASARGSYNEQF
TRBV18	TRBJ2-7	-	ASSPMGDRGSYEQY
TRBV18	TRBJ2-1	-	ASSSAGQYNEQF
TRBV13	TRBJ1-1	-	ASSYRVGTLNTEAF
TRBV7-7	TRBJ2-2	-	ASSPRGRGAFPGELF
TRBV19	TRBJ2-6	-	ASSKRGGQGGSGANVLT
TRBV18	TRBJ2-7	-	ASSPQGQGGYEQY
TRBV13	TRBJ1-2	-	ASSGDYRTDLYGYT
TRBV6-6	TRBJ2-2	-	ASTKGTLNTGELF
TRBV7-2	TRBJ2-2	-	ASSTKQGAGELF
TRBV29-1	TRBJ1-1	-	TTRGQGDTEAF
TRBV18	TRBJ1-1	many	ASSPQDWTEAF
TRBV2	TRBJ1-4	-	ASRVTGGRRSTNEKLF